Shown below are 8 T cell receptor beta chains from a single sample sequenced in a study of cytomegalovirus exposure and HLA in healthy donors. The PCR ran on 60 Vbeta and 13 Jbeta primers. TCRdb's table, derived via immunoSEQ multiplex PCR, lists solely in-frame clones and lacks some. The top ten hold roughly 2.4% of the sample, which has about 140,000 clones, around 81% seen once. Sequenced material: PBMCs. The receptors derive from a man aged 50 or older in good health and CMV-seronegative.

This clone was detected once. The rearrangement joins TRBV5-5 to TRBJ2-7; 7 positions agree with TRBD1. Germline CDR1 SGHKS, CDR2 YYEKEE (reference sequence). The CDR3 extends over 15 amino acids. The trim removed 4 bases at V and 2 bases at J, leaving 9 bases unmatched. The CDR3 sequence is CASSERQGLAYEQYF. CDR3 coding DNA: TGTGCCAGCAGCGAACGACAGGGATTGGCCTACGAGCAGTACTTC.

This chain links TRBV5-1 with TRBJ2-5; 9 bases line up with TRBD1. Germline V gives CDR1 SGHRS, CDR2 YFSETQ. Trimming at V came to 3 bases and at J to 4 bases, leaving 7 bases not matched to a gene. The CDR3 has 15 residues. The chain's CDR3 is CASSSGQGSAETQYF. CDR3 nucleotide sequence: TGCGCCAGCAGCTCGGGACAGGGTTCGGCAGAGACCCAGTACTTC.

The chain recombines TRBV14 with TRBJ2-7; 10 bases are a match to TRBD1. From germline, CDR1 is SGHDN and CDR2 FVKESK. The trim removed 3 bases at V and 4 bases at J, leaving 6 bases unmatched. The CDR3 totals 15 residues. The DNA for the CDR3 is TGTGCCAGCAGCCACAGCCGGGACAGGGGTTACGAGCAGTACTTC. Residues: CASSHSRDRGYEQYF.

The chain carries TRBV6-5 and TRBJ2-7; tentatively, D is TRBD1 (6 bases). The V gene lost 5 bases and the J gene lost 2 bases, with 13 bases spanning the gap. CDR3 size: 14 residues. Germline loops: CDR1 MNHEY, CDR2 SVGAGI. CDR3 region: CASSRQVSAYEQYF. As DNA, the CDR3 is TGTGCCAGCAGTCGACAGGTATCGGCCTACGAGCAGTACTTC.

The V and J genes are TRBV25-1 and TRBJ2-6; possibly TRBD1 for D (6 bases). CDR1 and CDR2 (germline): MGHDK, SYGVNS. The CDR3 sequence is 14 residues long. Trimming cost V 5 bases and J 2 bases, with 7 bases left between them. The CDR3 loop reads CASSRDTGANVLTF. The CDR3 DNA follows: TGTGCCAGCAGTAGGGACACTGGGGCCAACGTCCTGACTTTC. The variable domain in full, completed from reference TRBV25-1 and TRBJ2-6, reads EADIYQTPRYLVIGTGKKITLECSQTMGHDKMYWYQQDPGMELHLIHYSYGVNSTEKGDLSSESTVSRIRTEHFPLTLESARPSHTSQYLCASSRDTGANVLTFGAGSRLTVL.

The chain uses TRBV5-1 and TRBJ1-1; 9 bases are shared with TRBD1. From germline, CDR1 is SGHRS and CDR2 YFSETQ. The CDR3 has 15 residues. V trimming: 2 bases; J trimming: 2 bases; junction bases outside the gene matches: 4. In DNA form, the CDR3 reads TGCGCCAGCAGCTTACTGACAGGGGGTAACACTGAAGCTTTCTTT. Protein: CASSLLTGGNTEAFF.

The chain carries TRBV6-6 and TRBJ2-7; 7 nucleotides match TRBD1. The junction had 3 bases not matched to a gene; V was cut back by 2 bases and J by 2 bases. CDR1 MNHNY and CDR2 SVGAGI come from the germline V gene (reference sequence). The CDR3 is made up of 14 amino acids. CDR3 nucleotides: TGTGCCAGCAGTTACGGCCAGGGGGCCTACGAGCAGTACTTC. Translation gives CASSYGQGAYEQYF.

This clone was seen once. The V and J genes are TRBV25-1 and TRBJ1-1; a possible D gene is TRBD1 (6 bases). CDR3 length: 15 residues. Between the trimmed V and J ends, which lost 8 bases and 0 bases, there was a span of 16 bases. The germline gives CDR1 MGHDK, CDR2 SYGVNS. The CDR3 DNA is TGTGCCAGCGCTCAAGGGGGACATATGAACACTGAAGCTTTCTTT. Translated: CASAQGGHMNTEAFF. Using reference TRBV25-1 and TRBJ1-1 for the parts outside the CDR3, the full variable domain is EADIYQTPRYLVIGTGKKITLECSQTMGHDKMYWYQQDPGMELHLIHYSYGVNSTEKGDLSSESTVSRIRTEHFPLTLESARPSHTSQYLCASAQGGHMNTEAFFGQGTRLTVV.